These 28 T cell receptor beta chains were sequenced from one sample in a study of regulatory T cells in long-lasting Graves disease. Assembly of TCR beta libraries relied on iRepertoire HTBI primers together with Arm-PCR of CDR3 regions. TCRdb re-analysed the multiplex PCR reads in MiXCR, keeping a single row per CDR3 protein. The table records roughly 400,000 distinct CDR3 sequences, 15% to 20% of them present only once. Documented time point: newly diagnosed GD, antithyroid drugs for less than 3 months. There was RNA extracted from PBMCs, and the TCR library was made from it. This same sample was also part of a study on T cells in Graves' hyperthyroidism and ophthalmopathy.

The material sequenced was peripheral blood mononuclear cells (PBMCs), taken at new diagnosis, from a patient treated with antithyroid drugs. The receptors were sampled from a woman between 18 and 29 years old with Graves disease.

J is TRBJ1-5 and V is TRBV20-1; D call uncertain. The ends were cut back, 6 bases at V and 0 bases at J, with 12 bases in the middle. Germline-derived CDR1 and CDR2 are DFQATT and SNEGSKA (reference sequence). The CDR3 runs to 14 residues. The CDR3 loop is CSARRSDSNQPQHF. The CDR3, as DNA: TGCAGTGCCCGAAGGTCAGATAGCAATCAGCCCCAGCATTTT.

This clonotype was detected ten times or more. The chain is built from TRBV28 and TRBJ1-2; D not certain. The CDR3 is made up of 14 amino acids. CDR1 MDHEN and CDR2 SYDVKM come from the germline V gene. V was shortened by 9 bases and J by 4 bases, with 18 bases between the two germline ends. The chain's CDR3 is CASNGGSRVYGYTF. The DNA of the CDR3 is TGTGCCAGTAACGGTGGGAGTCGGGTCTATGGCTACACCTTC.

This clonotype was seen only once. The V call is TRBV5-6, the J call TRBJ1-2; the D gene is possibly TRBD1 (5 bases). There are 15 residues in the CDR3. Trimming left V 5 bases short and J 5 bases short, with 19 bases between. The germline CDR1 and CDR2 sequences are SGHDT and YYEEEE. The CDR3 region is CASSVDGQLGYGYTF. In nucleotides, the CDR3 is TGTGCCAGCAGTGTTGACGGACAATTAGGATATGGCTACACCTTC.

This clonotype was seen ten or more times. The genes are TRBV12-3 or TRBV12-4 and TRBJ1-5; the D is unclear. With 1 base removed from V and 0 bases from J, the gap between germline ends came to 7 bases. The CDR3 is made up of 15 amino acids. Here the CDR3 reads CASSLEQNSNQPQHF. CDR3 bases: TGTGCCAGCAGTTTAGAACAGAATAGCAATCAGCCCCAGCATTTT.

The chain employs TRBV29-1 and TRBJ1-1, with a weak D call TRBD1 (6 bases). Germline CDR1 is SQVTM and CDR2 is ANQGSEA. Trimming removed 5 bases at V and 6 bases at J, with 16 bases between. The CDR3 runs 13 residues. CDR3: CSVSRQGRAEAFF. The DNA of the CDR3 is TGCAGCGTTTCTAGGCAGGGGAGAGCTGAAGCTTTCTTT.

Ten or more counts support this clonotype. The chain recombines TRBV18 with TRBJ2-7; no clear D gene. Germline V lookup: CDR1 KGHSH, CDR2 LQKENI. Trimming removed 4 bases from V and 2 bases from J, with 12 bases in between. This CDR3 region has 14 residues. CDR3 amino acids: CASSLENEPYEQYF. Here the CDR3 DNA reads TGTGCCAGCTCACTAGAAAACGAGCCCTACGAGCAGTACTTC.

This clonotype has only one observation. The V call is TRBV30, the J call TRBJ1-2; no definite D call. CDR3 size: 12 residues. V lost 6 bases, J lost 6 bases, and 14 bases lay in between. Germline V gives CDR1 GTSNPN, CDR2 SVGIG (reference sequence). CDR3 nucleotides: TGTGCCTGCAGAACCGGGATAGATGGCTACACCTTC. Protein product: CACRTGIDGYTF.

The genes are TRBV7-6 and TRBJ1-4, with D unclear. V was cut by 0 bases and J by 6 bases, with 5 bases left in between. The germline gives CDR1 SGHVS, CDR2 FNYEAQ. The CDR3 is 13 amino acids. CDR3 sequence: CASSLAYDEKLFF. The DNA of the CDR3 is TGTGCCAGCAGCTTAGCGTACGATGAAAAACTGTTTTTT.

V usage is TRBV7-3 and J usage is TRBJ1-5; the D is unclear. This CDR3 comprises 10 residues. Trimming took 11 bases from V and 9 from J, leaving 11 bases between them. Looked up from germline, CDR1 is SGHTA and CDR2 is FQGTGA. Here the CDR3 reads CAPRRRPQHF. CDR3 in DNA: TGTGCCCCACGACGCAGGCCCCAGCATTTT.

In this sample, this clonotype turned up a few times. The V and J genes are TRBV4-1 and TRBJ2-6; D gene uncertain. CDR1 and CDR2 (germline): MGHRA, YSYEKL. V lost 2 bases, J lost 0 bases, and 5 bases lay in between. This CDR3 contains 15 residues. CDR3 in amino acids: CASSQLNSGANVLTF. The DNA of the CDR3 is TGCGCCAGCAGCCAACTAAACTCTGGGGCCAACGTCCTGACTTTC.

In its sample, this clonotype was seen a few times. The V and J genes are TRBV4-1 and TRBJ2-5, with D hard to call. The V gene's germline CDR1 is MGHRA and CDR2 YSYEKL. The CDR3 runs 11 residues. The germline V and J ends were trimmed by 7 bases and 3 bases, with 6 bases remaining between them. The CDR3 here is CASTPKETQYF. DNA of the CDR3: TGCGCCAGCACCCCGAAAGAGACCCAGTACTTC.

This clonotype has a count of ten or more. The chain has TRBV20-1 and TRBJ2-7; TRBD2 is a possible D gene (6 bases). V was clipped by 5 bases and J by 0 bases, with 14 bases between them. Per germline, CDR1 DFQATT and CDR2 SNEGSKA (reference sequence). This CDR3 comprises 14 residues. The CDR3 reads CSAWGTQSSYEQYF. The CDR3 DNA reads TGCAGTGCTTGGGGGACTCAGAGCTCCTACGAGCAGTACTTC.

Comments on this clonotype: A read error may account for a junction end that differs from germline. The J gene is TRBJ2-1, the V gene TRBV6-1, with 14 nucleotides matching TRBD2. Germline V gives CDR1 MNHNS, CDR2 SASEGT. CDR3 length: 14 amino acids. CDR3 residues: CASSVETSGRVVLF. CDR3 nucleotide sequence: TGTGCCAGCAGTGTGGAGACTAGCGGGAGGGTTGTCCTCTTC.

This clonotype was observed many times. The CDR3 protein is CATKSGGSVEQFF. The CDR3 region has the DNA TGTGCCACCAAATCGGGCGGATCAGTTGAGCAGTTCTTC. The chain has TRBV28 and TRBJ2-5; unclear D gene. Judging by the DNA end, TRBJ2-1 fits better; the J call may be wrong. Germline lookup yields CDR1 MDHEN and CDR2 SYDVKM. The CDR3 has 13 amino acids.

The DNA for the CDR3 is TGTGCCAGCAGCTTAAAACCCCCCCTACTAGCGGCCTACAATGAGCAGTTCTTC. As protein: CASSLKPPLLAAYNEQFF. This chain uses TRBV28 with TRBJ2-1, with 8 positions matching TRBD2. Germline V gene data show CDR1 as MDHEN and CDR2 as SYDVKM. With V trimmed by 6 bases and J by 2 bases, 15 bases remained unmatched. This CDR3 spans 18 amino acids.

This clonotype was recorded many times. V is TRBV12-3 or TRBV12-4 and J is TRBJ2-7; 7 nucleotides match TRBD2. After removal of 6 bases from V and 8 bases from J, the junction contained 13 bases not matched to a gene. This CDR3 is 14 amino acids long. CDR3 DNA sequence: TGTGCCAGCAGCCTAGCGGCAGGGACCCGTAAGCAGTACTTC. It is translated as CASSLAAGTRKQYF.

In this sample, this clonotype turned up a few times. The chain is built from TRBV6-1 and TRBJ2-7, with TRBD2 identical over 10 bases. V lost 7 bases, J lost 2 bases, and 2 bases stayed unmatched. The germline V gene has CDR1 MNHNS and CDR2 SASEGT. This CDR3 comprises 13 residues. The CDR3 DNA reads TGTGCCAGCAAACTAGCGGGGCCCTACGAGCAGTACTTC. This encodes CASKLAGPYEQYF.

The DNA for the CDR3 is TGTGCCAGCAGCGGGGGGAGTATAGTAACCGGGGAGCTGTTTTTT. This codes for CASSGGSIVTGELFF. The genes are TRBV9 and TRBJ2-2; TRBD1 or TRBD2 may be the D gene (5 bases each). Per germline, CDR1 SGDLS and CDR2 YYNGEE. The length of the CDR3 is 15 residues. V was trimmed by 3 bases and J by 5 bases, leaving 14 bases between them.

This clonotype showed up many times. V usage is TRBV6-6 and J usage is TRBJ2-1, with D possibly TRBD1 on 5 matching bases. The V end was cut by 0 bases, the J end by 5 bases, with 17 bases between. The CDR3 is made up of 17 amino acids. The germline gives CDR1 MNHNY, CDR2 SVGAGI (reference sequence). CDR3 bases: TGTGCCAGCAGTTACTCGCTAGGACACGTCCAAGACAATGAGCAGTTCTTC. Its protein product is CASSYSLGHVQDNEQFF.

This clonotype has at least ten counts. The chain has TRBV28 and TRBJ2-7; D not certain. V lost 2 bases and J lost 2, with 34 bases in between. The CDR3 covers 22 residues. The V gene's germline CDR1 is MDHEN and CDR2 SYDVKM. DNA for the CDR3: TGTGCCAGCAGTTTAAAAGGTAAAAGGTCGCGGAGTACTCCCTGGCCCGCCTACGAGCAGTACTTC. This codes for CASSLKGKRSRSTPWPAYEQYF.

This clonotype was counted ten times or more. This chain links TRBV28 with TRBJ1-5; D gene uncertain. The CDR3 extends over 12 amino acids. The V end was cut by 7 bases, the J end by 7 bases, with 11 bases between. The V gene's germline CDR1 is MDHEN and CDR2 SYDVKM. Written as DNA, the CDR3 is TGTGCCAGCACTCAGATCCTGCAGCCCCAGCATTTT. It encodes CASTQILQPQHF.

This clonotype was picked up one time. The rearrangement joins TRBV7-2 to TRBJ2-5; D is possibly TRBD1 (5 bases). Trimming removed 3 bases from V and 0 bases from J, with 11 bases in between. The germline gives CDR1 SGHTA, CDR2 FQGNSA. This CDR3 comprises 15 residues. CDR3 nucleotide sequence: TGTGCCAGCAGCTTGGGTGACAGAAACCAAGAGACCCAGTACTTC. It is translated as CASSLGDRNQETQYF.

This sequence joins TRBV14 and TRBJ2-7; TRBD2 matches at 8 bases. The CDR3 runs to 17 residues. CDR1 and CDR2 (germline): SGHDN, FVKESK. V shed 0 bases and J 3 bases; nucleotides not matched to a gene: 10. The CDR3, as DNA: TGTGCCAGCAGCCAAGATCGCCGCGTGGCGGGAGGCTACGAGCAGTACTTC. This encodes CASSQDRRVAGGYEQYF.

The sample holds many counts of this clonotype. The V call is TRBV6-2 or TRBV6-3, the J call TRBJ1-1, with D hard to call. The length of the CDR3 is 14 residues. Germline lookup yields CDR1 MNHEY and CDR2 SVGEGT. Trimming took off 2 bases at V and 6 bases at J, with 13 bases between the two ends. The CDR3 reads CASSYGEAAAEAFF. The CDR3 DNA sequence: TGTGCCAGCAGTTACGGGGAGGCGGCGGCTGAAGCTTTCTTT.

This clonotype has at least ten counts. This sequence joins TRBV28 and TRBJ2-2, with 11 bases that match TRBD2. This CDR3 spans 17 amino acids. Germline-derived CDR1 and CDR2 are MDHEN and SYDVKM. V shed 5 bases, J shed 0 bases, and the junction held 5 bases outside the gene matches. CDR3 coding DNA: TGTGCCAGCAGTCTCAGACTAGCGGGGACGAACACCGGGGAGCTGTTTTTT. Translation: CASSLRLAGTNTGELFF.

This clonotype was observed a handful of times. Without the conserved terminal phenylalanine or tryptophan, this CDR3 likely stems from a read error. It is unclear where the CDR3 begins or ends on the DNA, so no DNA is shown, and the CDR3 is as TCRdb lists it. The chain combines TRBV6-2 or TRBV6-3 with TRBJ1-4. CDR1 MNHEY and CDR2 SVGEGT come from the germline V gene. The CDR3 is 11 amino acids long, termini counted. The CDR3 is CASSGRGRFRL.

Turning to this clonotype: This may be a read error, as it is one base from a much larger clone. The chain combines TRBV20-1 with TRBJ2-1; TRBD2 is a possible D gene (5 bases). The CDR3 length is 13 residues. The V end lost 2 bases, the J end lost 10 bases, and 15 bases lay between the germline ends. Germline loops: CDR1 DFQATT, CDR2 SNEGSKA (reference sequence). The chain's CDR3 is CSARPLARHEQFF. The CDR3 DNA reads TGCAGTGCTAGACCTCTAGCTCGACACGAGCAGTTCTTC.

There are a few counts of this clonotype. The J gene is TRBJ2-1, the V gene TRBV20-1; the D is unclear. The CDR3 runs 13 residues. V was clipped by 6 bases and J by 14 bases, with 23 bases between them. The germline V gene has CDR1 DFQATT and CDR2 SNEGSKA (reference sequence). The CDR3 DNA reads as TGCAGTGCCTCCCCGGCGGAGCTGGCAGTGGAGTTCTTC. Translation gives CSASPAELAVEFF.